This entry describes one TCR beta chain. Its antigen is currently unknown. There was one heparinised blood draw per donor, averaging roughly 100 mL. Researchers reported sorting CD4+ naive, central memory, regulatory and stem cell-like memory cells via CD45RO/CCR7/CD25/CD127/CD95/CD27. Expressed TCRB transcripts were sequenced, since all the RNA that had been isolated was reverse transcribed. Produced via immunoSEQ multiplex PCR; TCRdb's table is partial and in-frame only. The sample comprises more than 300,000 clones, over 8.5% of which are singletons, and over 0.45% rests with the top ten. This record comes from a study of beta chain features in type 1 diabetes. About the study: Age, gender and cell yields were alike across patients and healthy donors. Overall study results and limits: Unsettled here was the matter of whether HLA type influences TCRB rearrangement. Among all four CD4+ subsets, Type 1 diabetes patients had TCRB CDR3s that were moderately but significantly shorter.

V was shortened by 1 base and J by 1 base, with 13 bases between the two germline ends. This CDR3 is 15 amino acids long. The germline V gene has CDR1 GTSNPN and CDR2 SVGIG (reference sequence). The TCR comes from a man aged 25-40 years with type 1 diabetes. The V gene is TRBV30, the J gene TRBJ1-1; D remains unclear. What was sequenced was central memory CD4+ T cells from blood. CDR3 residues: CAWSAISQANTEAFF. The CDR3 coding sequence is TGTGCCTGGAGTGCCATCTCGCAAGCGAACACTGAAGCTTTCTTT.